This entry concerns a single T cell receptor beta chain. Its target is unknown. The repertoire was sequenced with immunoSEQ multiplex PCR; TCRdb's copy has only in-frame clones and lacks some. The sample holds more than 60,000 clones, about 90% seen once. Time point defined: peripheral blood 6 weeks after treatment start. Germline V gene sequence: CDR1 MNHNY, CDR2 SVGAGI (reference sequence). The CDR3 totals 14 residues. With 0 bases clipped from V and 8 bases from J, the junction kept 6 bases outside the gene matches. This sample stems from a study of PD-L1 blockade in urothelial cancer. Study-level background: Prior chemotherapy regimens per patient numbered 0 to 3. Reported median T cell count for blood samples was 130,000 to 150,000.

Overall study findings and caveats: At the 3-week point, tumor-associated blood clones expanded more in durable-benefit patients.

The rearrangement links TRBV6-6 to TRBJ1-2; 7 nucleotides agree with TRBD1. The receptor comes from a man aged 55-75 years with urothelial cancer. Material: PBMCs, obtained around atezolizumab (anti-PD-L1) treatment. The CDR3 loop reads CASSYSRQGEGYTF. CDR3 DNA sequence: TGTGCCAGCAGTTACTCGAGACAGGGAGAGGGCTACACCTTC.